This T cell receptor beta chain is from a study of blood T cell repertoires in COVID-19. Study at large: Acute and convalescent COVID-19 specimens originated in the United States, Italy and Spain.

This CDR3 has 15 amino acids. Per germline, CDR1 MNHEY and CDR2 SMNVEV (reference sequence). V trimming: 6 bases; J trimming: 7 bases; junction bases outside the gene matches: 10. This table comes from immunoSEQ multiplex PCR, and its TCRdb copy is limited to in-frame clones, with some not included. The table has approximately 120,000 clones, approximately 81% seen once. The chain employs TRBV27 and TRBJ2-7; 12 bases fit TRBD1. This sequence was found in a man in his forties with active or convalescent COVID-19. The sample taken for sequencing was peripheral blood. CDR3 sequence (DNA): TGTGCCAGCAGCCGACCGGGACAGGGGGCCAGGGAGCAGTACTTC. As protein: CASSRPGQGAREQYF.